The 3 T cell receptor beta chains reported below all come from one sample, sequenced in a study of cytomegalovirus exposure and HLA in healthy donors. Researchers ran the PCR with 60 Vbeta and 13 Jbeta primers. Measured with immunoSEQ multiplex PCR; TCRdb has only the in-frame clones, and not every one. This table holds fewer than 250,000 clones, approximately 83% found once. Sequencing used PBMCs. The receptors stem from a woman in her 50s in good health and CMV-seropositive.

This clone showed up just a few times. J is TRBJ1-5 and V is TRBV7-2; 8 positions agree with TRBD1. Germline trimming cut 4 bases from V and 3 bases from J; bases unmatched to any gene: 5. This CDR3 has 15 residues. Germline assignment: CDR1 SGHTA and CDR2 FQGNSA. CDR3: CASSSGQGFNQPQHF. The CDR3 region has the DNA TGTGCCAGCAGCTCCGGACAGGGCTTCAATCAGCCCCAGCATTTT.

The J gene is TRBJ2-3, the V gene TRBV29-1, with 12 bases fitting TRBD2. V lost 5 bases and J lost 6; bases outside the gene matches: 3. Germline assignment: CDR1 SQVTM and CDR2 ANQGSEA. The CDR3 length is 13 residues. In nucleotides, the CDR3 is TGCAGCGTTCTAGCGGGGGGGTGGGATACGCAGTATTTT. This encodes CSVLAGGWDTQYF.

The CDR3 is CSATGQDTPWGEQFF. Written as DNA, the CDR3 is TGCAGCGCAACGGGACAAGACACCCCCTGGGGTGAGCAGTTCTTC. The chain couples TRBV29-1 to TRBJ2-1; the D gene is possibly TRBD1 (6 bases). CDR1 and CDR2 from the germline V gene are SQVTM and ANQGSEA. V was pared by 7 bases and J by 9 bases, with 25 bases between. The CDR3 has 15 amino acids.